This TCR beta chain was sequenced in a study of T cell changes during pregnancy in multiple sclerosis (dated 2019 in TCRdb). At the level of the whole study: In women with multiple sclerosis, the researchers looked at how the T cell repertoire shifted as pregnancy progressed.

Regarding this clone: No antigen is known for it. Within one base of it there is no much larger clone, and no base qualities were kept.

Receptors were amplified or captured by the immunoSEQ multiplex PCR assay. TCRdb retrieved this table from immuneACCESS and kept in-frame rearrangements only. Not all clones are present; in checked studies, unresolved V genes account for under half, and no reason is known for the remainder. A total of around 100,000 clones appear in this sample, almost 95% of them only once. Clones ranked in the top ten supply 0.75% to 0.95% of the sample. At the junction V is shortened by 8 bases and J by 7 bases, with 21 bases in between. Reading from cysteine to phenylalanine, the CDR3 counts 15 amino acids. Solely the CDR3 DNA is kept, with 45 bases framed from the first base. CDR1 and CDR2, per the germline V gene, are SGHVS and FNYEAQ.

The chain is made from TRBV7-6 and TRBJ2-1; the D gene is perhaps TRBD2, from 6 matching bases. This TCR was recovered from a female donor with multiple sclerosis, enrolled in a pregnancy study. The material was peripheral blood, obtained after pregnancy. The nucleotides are TGTGCCAGCGGGGGGTTGGTAGGCGGTTCGAATGAGCAGTTCTTC. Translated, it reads CASGGLVGGSNEQFF.